This T cell receptor (beta chain) was retrieved from a study of T cell responses to AZD1222 COVID-19 vaccine (dated by TCRdb to the early 2020s). With respect to the entire study: AZD1222 recipients with second doses at about 4 weeks or about 12 weeks were pooled, because spike-specific TCR depth and breadth did not differ between schedules. TCR sequencing covered fewer than 250 trial participants: approximately 200 given two doses of AZD1222 and around 25 given two doses of MenACWY control vaccine. Enrollment into the trials was organized by age into subgroups of 18-55, 56-69 and 70-plus years, and those subgroups contained roughly 150, 30 and 60 TCR-sequenced participants, respectively. The investigation overall reported the following: The 56-69-year group was small, and its depth increase did not reach significance, likely because of low power. CD4 TCRs associated with the vaccine covered the entire spike protein, and the dominant responses were in regions 160-218 and 743-854. Nearly half of unique spike-specific TCRs reportedly recognized epitopes outside regions mutated in the B.1.351 and B.1.1.7 variants. Participants were mostly white British and included more females than males, and it was suggested by the authors that clonal diversity may have been underestimated. Because no day 14 peak-response samples were available, repertoires were characterized only after the peak T cell response. Conclusions about previously exposed vaccinees were limited because only six or seven AZD1222 recipients were SARS-CoV-2 seropositive at baseline. Spike-specific TCR breadth and depth rose significantly after two AZD1222 doses compared with day 0 and with MenACWY recipients.

The CDR3 regions of human TCRbeta chains were analyzed by immunosequencing. As for how the authors treated the data: Repertoire TCRs were checked for matches against a reference library of SARS-CoV-2-specific TCRs that had been generated using the MIRA antigen-specificity platform. Breadth was defined as the fraction of unique TCRs that were SARS-CoV-2-associated. Depth was defined as the fraction of total T cells that were SARS-CoV-2-associated. Using the MIRA data, each spike-specific TCR was mapped to the spike region that the TCR reacts to and placed in a CD4 or CD8 class. Log10-transformed breadth and depth values were compared by one-way ANOVA with Sidak's multiple comparisons tests. The clones in this table, taken by TCRdb from immuneACCESS, are in-frame only. Not every clone is retained; where verified, under half of the shortfall comes from an unresolved V gene, and the cause of the rest is unknown. V and J calls plus clone size are reproduced from that table; the DNA served to infer D and trimming. The sample profile shows approximately 70,000 clones; about nine tenths of them were found once. Roughly 2.7% of the sample lies in the top ten.

Comments on this clone: Its antigen is unknown. The input lacks base qualities; no much larger clone sits a single base away.

From its cysteine to its phenylalanine, the CDR3 spans 15 amino acids. The sequence is cut down to CDR3 DNA, 45 bases in frame from base 1. The junction carries 9 bases between V and J, which are trimmed by 3 bases and 0 bases respectively. For CDR1 and CDR2, the germline V gene (reference sequence) lists MNHEY and SMNVEV. This specimen's time point label, interpreted: baseline before first vaccination. Vaccinee samples came from UK trials COV001 and COV002, including a single-blind randomized controlled phase 2/3 trial of AZD1222 (ChAdOx1 nCoV-19) in healthy adults. Trial participant PBMC samples were collected at day 0 and day 28 after the second dose for TCRbeta chain sequencing.

The source was peripheral blood, collected on day 0 of AZD1222 vaccination. Recombination joined TRBV27 with TRBJ1-5; matching of 5 bases hints at TRBD1 as the D gene. This TCR was recovered from an adult in good health. The CDR3 amino acid sequence is: CASSFRGDSNQPQHF. The DNA reads TGTGCCAGCAGTTTCCGAGGGGATAGCAATCAGCCCCAGCATTTT.